This T cell receptor beta chain was identified in a study of blood T cell repertoires in COVID-19. Study summary: The study drew acute and convalescent COVID-19 samples from the United States, Italy and Spain. Nucleic acid was either cDNA or gDNA, and it came from T cells, B-cell-depleted T cells, or PBMCs.

Germline values: CDR1 LGHNA, CDR2 YNFKEQ. This CDR3 comprises 16 residues. V was clipped by 4 bases and J by 1 base; unmatched bases: 9. Authors' processing steps: Nucleated cell number was recorded as an estimate derived from reference gene primer amplification. Some clones are missing from TCRdb's copy, which holds only in-frame ones; the method was immunoSEQ multiplex PCR. V and J calls and clone size are as listed in that table; D and trimming were resolved from the DNA. In the table there are roughly 260,000 clones, about 93% of which are singletons. Clinical history as reported by participants underpinned cohort assignment.

Sequencing input: PBMCs or T cells enriched from blood (not recorded which). This clonotype was obtained from a woman in her late teens or twenties who had recovered from COVID-19. V and J are TRBV4-2 and TRBJ2-5; 7 bases fit TRBD1. The CDR3 region is CASSLRDRMTQETQYF. The CDR3, as DNA: TGTGCCAGCAGCCTCCGGGACAGAATGACCCAAGAGACCCAGTACTTC.